This passage covers 20 T cell receptor beta chains from one sample sequenced in a study of T cells after yellow fever vaccination. TCRdb redid the calling of the 5' RACE reads with MiXCR, one entry per CDR3 protein. The sample consists of hundreds of thousands of distinct CDR3 sequences, about 17% of them appearing once. The source was PBMCs, collected less than 6 days after the first yellow fever vaccination. These receptor sequences come from a young man who received the YFV17D yellow fever vaccine.

This clonotype has just a few counts. The V call is TRBV12-3 or TRBV12-4, the J call TRBJ1-4; the D is unclear. The germline V and J ends were trimmed by 7 bases and 6 bases, with 12 bases remaining between them. The CDR3 is 13 residues long. CDR3 loop: CASKKGFDEKLFF. CDR3 sequence (DNA): TGTGCCAGCAAGAAAGGGTTTGATGAAAAACTGTTTTTT.

This chain joins TRBV19 and TRBJ2-3; D is unclear. The CDR3 loop spans 14 amino acids. The V end was cut by 6 bases, the J end by 0 bases, with 10 bases between. Germline assignment: CDR1 LNHDA and CDR2 SQIVND (reference sequence). The CDR3 DNA follows: TGTGCCAGTAGGTCTAGACATAGCACAGATACGCAGTATTTT. Residues: CASRSRHSTDTQYF.

This clonotype has more than one count but fewer than ten. The chain combines TRBV29-1 with TRBJ1-1, with D possibly matching TRBD1 (6 bases). CDR3 length equals 13 residues. Trimming removed 6 bases at V and 2 bases at J, with 13 bases between. Germline-derived CDR1 and CDR2 are SQVTM and ANQGSEA. The CDR3 region is CSVLPDSNTEAFF. The CDR3, as DNA: TGCAGCGTATTACCGGACAGTAACACTGAAGCTTTCTTT.

This clonotype was seen ten or more times. The chain joins TRBV7-3 to TRBJ2-1; D gene uncertain. There are 12 residues in the CDR3. V was pared by 1 base and J by 6 bases, with 4 bases between. Germline V gene data show CDR1 as SGHTA and CDR2 as FQGTGA. The CDR3 sequence: CASSLIGNEQFF. In DNA form, the CDR3 reads TGTGCCAGCAGCTTAATCGGCAATGAGCAGTTCTTC.

This clonotype was detected a few times. The J gene is TRBJ2-2, the V gene TRBV5-1, with TRBD1 matching 7 bases. The trim removed 2 bases at V and 1 base at J, leaving 5 bases unmatched. This CDR3 has 16 residues. Germline lookup yields CDR1 SGHRS and CDR2 YFSETQ. The chain's CDR3 is CASSFRDRRNTGELFF. As DNA, the CDR3 is TGCGCCAGCAGCTTCAGGGACAGACGGAACACCGGGGAGCTGTTTTTT.

CDR3: CASSLVTSGPFDNEQFF. CDR3 in DNA: TGTGCCAGCAGCTTAGTGACTAGCGGACCTTTCGACAATGAGCAGTTCTTC. V and J are TRBV7-8 and TRBJ2-1, with TRBD2 matching 9 bases. With V trimmed by 1 base and J by 5 bases, 9 bases remained unmatched. CDR1 is SGHVS, CDR2 FQNEAQ, per germline. The CDR3 length is 17 residues.

CDR3: CASSLTGGAAEAFF. The CDR3 DNA is TGTGCCAGCAGCTTGACAGGGGGGGCGGCTGAAGCTTTCTTT. This rearrangement joins TRBV7-2 to TRBJ1-1; 9 bases map to TRBD1. The CDR3 is 14 amino acids. Germline assignment: CDR1 SGHTA and CDR2 FQGNSA. The V and J ends lost 3 bases and 6 bases, in that order; junction bases with no gene match: 5.

J is TRBJ2-3 and V is TRBV4-2; D gene unclear. This CDR3 spans 14 amino acids. Trimming cost V 5 bases and J 3 bases, with 12 bases left between them. Germline loops: CDR1 LGHNA, CDR2 YNFKEQ. CDR3: CASSNSDGTDTQYF. DNA for the CDR3: TGTGCCAGCAGCAACTCGGACGGGACAGATACGCAGTATTTT.

The rearrangement links TRBV20-1 to TRBJ2-3; 7 nucleotides line up with TRBD1. Germline CDR1 DFQATT, CDR2 SNEGSKA (reference sequence). J was trimmed by 6 bases and V by 5 bases; bases with no gene match: 17. This CDR3 contains 16 residues. CDR3 coding DNA: TGCAGTGCTCTCCCCCCCGGGACAGAAAAAGGGGATACGCAGTATTTT. Translating it yields CSALPPGTEKGDTQYF.

V is TRBV7-3 and J is TRBJ2-2; 11 nucleotides agree with TRBD2. This CDR3 has 19 amino acids. Germline values: CDR1 SGHTA, CDR2 FQGTGA. Trimming took 1 base from V and 7 from J; bases not matched to a gene: 14. The CDR3, as DNA: TGTGCCAGCAGCTTAAGTCTTATGCGTGGTCTAGCGGGGGGCGGGGAGCTGTTTTTT. Its translation: CASSLSLMRGLAGGGELFF.

V and J are TRBV12-3 or TRBV12-4 and TRBJ2-3, with 9 bases aligning to TRBD2. The CDR3 is 15 amino acids. The trim removed 6 bases at V and 5 bases at J, leaving 9 bases unmatched. CDR3 nucleotides: TGTGCCAGCAGCCATCGGGCTAGCGGGGTAGATACGCAGTATTTT. It specifies CASSHRASGVDTQYF.

This chain joins TRBV6-1 and TRBJ1-2; D perhaps matches TRBD1 (5 bases). Trimming removed 6 bases from V and 4 bases from J, with 21 bases in between. The germline CDR1 and CDR2 sequences are MNHNS and SASEGT. This CDR3 region has 16 residues. This CDR3 is CASRSLRVGVLYGYTF. The CDR3 bases are TGTGCCAGCAGGAGTCTCAGGGTGGGGGTCCTCTATGGCTACACCTTC.

This sequence joins TRBV29-1 and TRBJ1-5; unclear D gene. This CDR3 is built from 10 residues. Trimming pared 4 bases from V and 5 bases from J, leaving 3 bases between. Germline V gene lookup returns CDR1 SQVTM and CDR2 ANQGSEA. CDR3 amino acids: CSVGHQPQHF. CDR3 nucleotides: TGCAGCGTTGGTCATCAGCCCCAGCATTTT.

The chain recombines TRBV29-1 with TRBJ2-1; D is perhaps TRBD1 (6 bases). The CDR3 runs 13 residues. V lost 6 bases to trimming and J lost 9 bases, with 18 bases between them. Germline values: CDR1 SQVTM, CDR2 ANQGSEA. CDR3: CSVTGTQRGEQFF. The CDR3 bases are TGCAGCGTCACCGGGACACAGAGGGGTGAGCAGTTCTTC.

J is TRBJ2-3 and V is TRBV5-1, with TRBD2 matching 10 bases. The germline V gene has CDR1 SGHRS and CDR2 YFSETQ. Trimming took 4 bases from V and 2 from J; bases not matched to a gene: 7. The CDR3 runs to 16 residues. DNA for the CDR3: TGCGCCAGCAGCATAGCTAGCGGGAGATACACAGATACGCAGTATTTT. It translates to CASSIASGRYTDTQYF.

This clonotype was counted between two and nine times. The rearrangement links TRBV7-8 to TRBJ1-1, with a possible D match to TRBD1 (5 bases). V was clipped by 2 bases and J by 2 bases, with 12 bases between them. CDR3 size: 15 residues. Germline lookup yields CDR1 SGHVS and CDR2 FQNEAQ. The CDR3 DNA reads as TGTGCCAGCAGCTTACTTGGGGACCCTAACACTGAAGCTTTCTTT. It specifies CASSLLGDPNTEAFF.

The V gene is TRBV5-1, the J gene TRBJ1-4; 9 bases match TRBD1. This CDR3 contains 16 residues. From germline, CDR1 is SGHRS and CDR2 YFSETQ. V dropped 5 bases and J dropped 7; count of bases not matched to a gene: 12. CDR3 DNA: TGCGCCAGCAGTCTGGGCCGGGACAGGGACGGTGAAAAACTGTTTTTT. Translated: CASSLGRDRDGEKLFF.

This chain connects TRBV3-1 to TRBJ2-7, with unresolved D. The V gene lost 7 bases and the J gene lost 1 base, with 20 bases spanning the gap. There are 16 residues in the CDR3. Germline CDR1 LGHDT, CDR2 YNNKEL (reference sequence). The CDR3 sequence: CASTYPSLTYSYEQYF. DNA of the CDR3: TGTGCCAGCACCTACCCGAGCCTCACCTATTCCTACGAGCAGTACTTC.

The CDR3 bases are TGTGCCAGCACCCGAACCTCAGGGTTTCTGTACAATGAGCAGTTCTTC. Residues: CASTRTSGFLYNEQFF. The chain couples TRBV7-6 to TRBJ2-1; D perhaps matches TRBD1 (5 bases). V was cut by 7 bases and J by 4 bases, with 20 bases left in between. CDR3 length: 16 amino acids. In germline, CDR1 is SGHVS, CDR2 FNYEAQ.

This clonotype has more than one count but fewer than ten. V is TRBV3-1 and J is TRBJ2-7; a possible D gene is TRBD2 (6 bases). V shed 3 bases and J shed 0 bases, with 15 bases lying between them. Germline loops: CDR1 LGHDT, CDR2 YNNKEL (reference sequence). The CDR3 loop spans 16 amino acids. The CDR3 region has the DNA TGTGCCAGCAGCCACGAACCGGGACTGATCTCCTACGAGCAGTACTTC. Amino acids: CASSHEPGLISYEQYF.